This T cell receptor (beta chain) was obtained from a study of response to subunit inactivated influenza vaccine. Ten or more counts support this clonotype. Its specificity is unknown. V gave up 6 bases and J gave up 0 bases, with 11 bases separating them. The CDR3 is 14 residues long. Study-wide findings and caveats: Authors suggested each seasonal influenza vaccination recruits few new T cells.

A single record per CDR3 protein comes from TCRdb applying MiXCR to the RT-PCR reads. Found here are more than 600,000 distinct CDR3 sequences, 18% of them singletons; the top ten hold under 13%. The receptor was isolated from a man in his forties or fifties who received an inactivated influenza vaccine. The V gene is TRBV12-3 or TRBV12-4, the J gene TRBJ1-1; maybe TRBD1 (6 bases). This specimen was PBMCs from blood, taken 5 days after vaccination. The DNA for the CDR3 is TGTGCCAGCAGCCGCGGACAGCTGAACACTGAAGCTTTCTTT. Translated, it gives CASSRGQLNTEAFF.